These 24 T cell receptor beta chains share one sample of origin, sequenced in a study of T cell responses to AZD1222 COVID-19 vaccine. Method: immunoSEQ multiplex PCR; TCRdb's copy keeps in-frame clones and lacks some. The data contain 60,000 to 80,000 clones, approximately 83% of them singletons. The sequencing used peripheral blood, collected on day 0 of AZD1222 vaccination. These receptor sequences come from an adult in good health.

This chain links TRBV12-3 or TRBV12-4 with TRBJ1-1; D remains ambiguous. The CDR3 extends over 13 amino acids. V lost 7 bases and J lost 1, with 10 bases in between. CDR3 DNA sequence: TGTGCCAGCACCCAGACGGGGAACACTGAAGCTTTCTTT. Its protein is CASTQTGNTEAFF.

In the case of this clone: The germline gene is not matched at one end of the junction; a read error may be the cause. CDR3 residues: CASSSILKTVF. The CDR3 coding sequence is TGTGCCAGCAGCTCCATCTTAAAAACTGTCTTC. V is TRBV7-9 and J is TRBJ2-7; D call uncertain. Germline V CDR1 and CDR2: SEHNR, FQNEAQ (reference sequence). CDR3 length equals 11 residues.

This chain links TRBV28 with TRBJ1-1; weak D call: TRBD1 (6 bases). V shed 1 base and J shed 2 bases, with 8 bases lying between them. The CDR3 extends over 14 amino acids. Germline V gene sequence: CDR1 MDHEN, CDR2 SYDVKM. This chain's CDR3 is CASSLYGGNTEAFF. The CDR3 DNA reads as TGTGCCAGCAGTTTATATGGGGGCAACACTGAAGCTTTCTTT. Looking up the rest from reference TRBV28 and TRBJ1-1 gives the full variable domain: DVKVTQSSRYLVKRTGEKVFLECVQDMDHENMFWYRQDPGLGLRLIYFSYDVKMKEKGDIPEGYSVSREKKERFSLILESASTNQTSMYLCASSLYGGNTEAFFGQGTRLTVV.

The chain couples TRBV5-1 to TRBJ2-5; D unresolved. V was clipped by 2 bases and J by 3 bases, with 2 bases between them. Germline CDR1 is SGHRS and CDR2 is YFSETQ. The CDR3 sequence is 11 residues long. This CDR3 reads CASSFEETQYF. DNA of the CDR3: TGCGCCAGCAGCTTTGAAGAGACCCAGTACTTC.

The V and J genes are TRBV29-1 and TRBJ2-7, with a tentative D call TRBD1 (5 bases). The germline CDR1 and CDR2 sequences are SQVTM and ANQGSEA. The CDR3 totals 11 residues. V gave up 4 bases and J gave up 2 bases, with 6 bases separating them. CDR3 amino acids: CSVAQAYEQYF. The CDR3 DNA follows: TGCAGCGTTGCACAGGCCTACGAGCAGTACTTC.

The J gene is TRBJ1-2, the V gene TRBV4-2; tentative D call: TRBD1 (5 bases). V gave up 0 bases and J gave up 3 bases, with 8 bases separating them. The CDR3 sequence is 14 residues long. Germline-derived CDR1 and CDR2 are LGHNA and YNFKEQ. The CDR3, as DNA: TGTGCCAGCAGCCAAGAAGGGGCGGACTATGGCTACACCTTC. It codes for CASSQEGADYGYTF.

J is TRBJ2-3 and V is TRBV5-6, with a tentative D call TRBD1 (5 bases). The CDR3 consists of 17 residues. Germline CDR1 reads SGHDT; CDR2 reads YYEEEE. Trimming took 0 bases from V and 3 from J, leaving 17 bases between them. In DNA, the CDR3 is TGTGCCAGCAGCTTGGGCCCTTGGCAGGGAAGGACAGATACGCAGTATTTT. Protein sequence: CASSLGPWQGRTDTQYF.

The chain combines TRBV11-3 with TRBJ1-3; 7 nucleotides agree with TRBD1. The CDR3 is 15 residues long. V trimming: 5 bases; J trimming: 1 base; junction bases outside the gene matches: 5. In germline, CDR1 is SGHNT, CDR2 YENEEA. The CDR3 loop reads CASSPGQQSGNTIYF. The CDR3 nucleotides read TGTGCCAGCAGCCCGGGACAGCAATCTGGAAACACCATATATTTT.

This chain uses TRBV29-1 with TRBJ1-2, with D maybe TRBD1 (5 bases). The germline V gene encodes CDR1 SQVTM and CDR2 ANQGSEA. CDR3 length: 11 amino acids. The V gene lost 3 bases and the J gene lost 8 bases, with 10 bases spanning the gap. CDR3 sequence reads: CSVEKGVGYTF. The CDR3 coding sequence is TGCAGCGTTGAGAAAGGGGTCGGCTACACCTTC.

This chain connects TRBV19 to TRBJ1-5; unclear D gene. With 2 bases removed from V and 1 base from J, the gap between germline ends came to 12 bases. The CDR3 covers 16 residues. Germline V gene lookup returns CDR1 LNHDA and CDR2 SQIVND (reference sequence). CDR3 sequence (DNA): TGTGCCAGTAGTATAAATGGATTAGGGAGCAATCAGCCCCAGCATTTT. This codes for CASSINGLGSNQPQHF.

The chain is built from TRBV20-1 and TRBJ1-2; TRBD1 matches at 7 bases. CDR1 DFQATT and CDR2 SNEGSKA come from the germline V gene (reference sequence). V shed 5 bases and J 6 bases; nucleotides not matched to a gene: 3. The CDR3 sequence is 11 residues long. CDR3 loop: CSAWDRNGYTF. The CDR3 DNA follows: TGCAGTGCTTGGGACAGAAATGGCTACACCTTC.

This sequence joins TRBV6-5 and TRBJ2-1, with D perhaps TRBD2 (5 bases). Germline V lookup: CDR1 MNHEY, CDR2 SVGAGI. The CDR3 runs 12 residues. Deletions cut 4 bases from V and 10 bases from J, with 11 bases between. Here the CDR3 reads CASSSSPSEQFF. As DNA, the CDR3 is TGTGCCAGCAGTTCCTCGCCTAGCGAGCAGTTCTTC.

The rearrangement links TRBV12-3 or TRBV12-4 to TRBJ1-2; 7 bases match TRBD1. The CDR3 has 13 residues. J was trimmed by 5 bases and V by 7 bases; bases with no gene match: 7. This CDR3 reads CASTSRGLYGYTF. DNA of the CDR3: TGTGCCAGCACCTCGAGGGGGCTGTATGGCTACACCTTC.

This chain uses TRBV5-1 with TRBJ2-5; 7 bases are a match to TRBD1. Germline loops: CDR1 SGHRS, CDR2 YFSETQ. The ends lost 3 bases at V and 3 bases at J; junction bases unmatched: 5. The CDR3 runs 14 residues. DNA for the CDR3: TGCGCCAGCAGCTCCTCGACAGGGAAAGAGACCCAGTACTTC. Translated: CASSSSTGKETQYF.

This clone was seen a single time. The genes are TRBV28 and TRBJ1-4; D possibly corresponds to TRBD1 (5 bases). This CDR3 is built from 15 residues. Germline-derived CDR1 and CDR2 are MDHEN and SYDVKM. V was clipped by 3 bases and J by 4 bases, with 12 bases between them. The CDR3: CASSLRGRGNEKLFF. Here the CDR3 DNA reads TGTGCCAGCAGTTTGAGGGGCCGGGGTAATGAAAAACTGTTTTTT. The complete variable domain, with remaining parts taken from reference TRBV28 and TRBJ1-4, reads DVKVTQSSRYLVKRTGEKVFLECVQDMDHENMFWYRQDPGLGLRLIYFSYDVKMKEKGDIPEGYSVSREKKERFSLILESASTNQTSMYLCASSLRGRGNEKLFFGSGTQLSVL.

The chain has TRBV6-5 and TRBJ1-2; the D gene is possibly TRBD1 (6 bases). V was pared by 5 bases and J by 4 bases, with 14 bases between. The germline CDR1 and CDR2 sequences are MNHEY and SVGAGI. CDR3 length: 14 residues. The CDR3, as DNA: TGTGCCAGCAGTACCCAGGGGAGGGCCTATGGCTACACCTTC. Amino acids: CASSTQGRAYGYTF.

This chain connects TRBV11-2 to TRBJ1-2, with 11 bases identical to TRBD1. V gave up 1 base and J gave up 3 bases; unmatched junction bases: 4. CDR1 and CDR2 (germline): SGHAT, FQNNGV. The CDR3 has 16 amino acids. CDR3 sequence: CASSLGWTGGDYGYTF. The CDR3 DNA follows: TGTGCCAGCAGCTTAGGATGGACAGGGGGCGACTATGGCTACACCTTC.

This rearrangement joins TRBV7-3 to TRBJ2-2, with 13 bases identical to TRBD2. J gave up 5 bases and V 1 base, and 4 bases lay outside the gene matches. The CDR3 consists of 17 residues. Germline CDR1 and CDR2: SGHTA and FQGTGA. The CDR3, as DNA: TGTGCCAGCAGCTTAAGACTAGCGGGGGGCGTAACCGGGGAGCTGTTTTTT. Its protein product is CASSLRLAGGVTGELFF.

This chain uses TRBV14 with TRBJ2-1; D gene ambiguous. V lost 0 bases and J 1 base, leaving 7 bases between the germline ends. This CDR3 spans 15 amino acids. Germline values: CDR1 SGHDN, CDR2 FVKESK. CDR3 coding DNA: TGTGCCAGCAGCCAAGATTTGGGGTCCTACAATGAGCAGTTCTTC. Its protein is CASSQDLGSYNEQFF.

The chain uses TRBV5-4 and TRBJ1-1, with TRBD1 as a possible D gene (5 bases). From germline, CDR1 is SGHNT and CDR2 YYREEE (reference sequence). The CDR3 spans 12 residues. The V and J ends lost 1 base and 7 bases respectively, with 8 bases between them. The CDR3 sequence is CASSLRGFEAFF. The CDR3 bases are TGTGCCAGCAGCTTGCGGGGGTTTGAAGCTTTCTTT.

This chain uses TRBV10-3 with TRBJ1-2, with 9 bases that match TRBD1. The CDR3 is 18 amino acids. After removal of 2 bases from V and 1 base from J, the junction contained 11 bases not matched to a gene. The germline gives CDR1 ENHRY, CDR2 SYGVKD. The CDR3 reads CAISEPKDRGEDNYGYTF. For the CDR3, the DNA is TGTGCCATCAGTGAGCCAAAGGACAGGGGAGAGGATAACTATGGCTACACCTTC.

V gene TRBV11-3 combines with J gene TRBJ2-7, with 8 bases fitting TRBD1. CDR3 length: 15 residues. Germline V lookup: CDR1 SGHNT, CDR2 YENEEA. The J segment lost 6 bases and the V segment lost 5 bases, leaving 12 bases of the junction unmatched. CDR3 bases: TGTGCCAGCAGCCCGGGGACAGGTCTTTCGGTCGAGCAGTACTTC. Its translation: CASSPGTGLSVEQYF. The variable domain in full, completed from reference TRBV11-3 and TRBJ2-7, reads EAGVVQSPRYKIIEKKQPVAFWCNPISGHNTLYWYLQNLGQGPELLIRYENEEAVDDSQLPKDRFSAERLKGVDSTLKIQPAELGDSAVYLCASSPGTGLSVEQYFGPGTRLTVT.

The genes are TRBV3-1 (or the pseudogene TRBV3-2) and TRBJ2-5; 10 bases are a match to TRBD2. Germline CDR1 is LGHDT and CDR2 is YNNKEL (reference sequence). This CDR3 is 16 amino acids long. Trimming removed 4 bases from V and 4 bases from J; junction bases left unmatched: 9. CDR3 nucleotide sequence: TGTGCCAGCAGCCCAGTCCGGACTAGCGGTAGAGAGACCCAGTACTTC. Translating it yields CASSPVRTSGRETQYF.

The genes are TRBV7-9 and TRBJ2-7; TRBD1 matches 8 bases. The CDR3 length is 16 residues. Trimming took 4 bases from V and 2 from J; bases not matched to a gene: 10. Germline CDR1 and CDR2: SEHNR and FQNEAQ (reference sequence). In DNA form, the CDR3 reads TGTGCCAGCAGCTCCACCCCGGGACAGGAGACCTACGAGCAGTACTTC. Translating it yields CASSSTPGQETYEQYF.